Here is one TCR beta chain with its context. The data belong to a study of tissue T cells after allogeneic stem cell transplantation. On the study more broadly: All graft-versus-host disease patients had gastrointestinal involvement and received several lines of directed therapy.

The assay was immunoSEQ multiplex PCR, and TCRdb's table has in-frame clones only and misses some. This table has about 26,000 clones, about 90% appearing once. V lost 3 bases and J lost 7, with 10 bases in between. This CDR3 is 13 amino acids long. Germline V lookup: CDR1 SGHDN, CDR2 FVKESK. This TCR came from a male donor at least 60 years old who later had graft-versus-host disease after an allogeneic stem cell transplant. The sequencing used blood, collected before transplantation. This chain uses TRBV14 with TRBJ2-1, with D possibly being TRBD1 (5 bases). The CDR3 DNA is TGTGCCAGCAGCCAGGGGCGACAGAATGAGCAGTTCTTC. Protein: CASSQGRQNEQFF.